This TCR beta chain came from a study of technical replicates of blood from several donors (dated by TCRdb to the late 2010s). Germline trimming: 2 bases from V, 10 bases from J; junction bases outside gene matches: 3. Reading the germline V gene gives CDR1 LGHNA and CDR2 YSLEER. Measured from the cysteine to the phenylalanine, the CDR3 is 13 residues long. Left in the record is the CDR3 DNA by itself, 39 bases read in frame from the first base. Library creation used the immunoSEQ multiplex PCR assay. In its TCRdb copy, this immuneACCESS table keeps in-frame sequences only and misses some clones. Where compared with another copy, unresolved V genes explain less than half of these, and the others have no known cause. This sample holds almost 70,000 clones; about 90% were observed only once. Approximately 0.39% of the sample rests with the top ten. On this clone: No cognate antigen has been identified for it. Per-base quality was not reported, and no clone a single base away is much larger than it.

This receptor was identified in a human donor in good health. The sample taken for sequencing was T cells isolated from PBMCs. In this chain, TRBV4-3 is recombined with TRBJ2-1; the junction holds 9 bases that match TRBD2. The nucleotide sequence is TGCGCCAGCAGCCAAATTAGCGGGAGAGAGCAGTTCTTC. Translated, this is CASSQISGREQFF.